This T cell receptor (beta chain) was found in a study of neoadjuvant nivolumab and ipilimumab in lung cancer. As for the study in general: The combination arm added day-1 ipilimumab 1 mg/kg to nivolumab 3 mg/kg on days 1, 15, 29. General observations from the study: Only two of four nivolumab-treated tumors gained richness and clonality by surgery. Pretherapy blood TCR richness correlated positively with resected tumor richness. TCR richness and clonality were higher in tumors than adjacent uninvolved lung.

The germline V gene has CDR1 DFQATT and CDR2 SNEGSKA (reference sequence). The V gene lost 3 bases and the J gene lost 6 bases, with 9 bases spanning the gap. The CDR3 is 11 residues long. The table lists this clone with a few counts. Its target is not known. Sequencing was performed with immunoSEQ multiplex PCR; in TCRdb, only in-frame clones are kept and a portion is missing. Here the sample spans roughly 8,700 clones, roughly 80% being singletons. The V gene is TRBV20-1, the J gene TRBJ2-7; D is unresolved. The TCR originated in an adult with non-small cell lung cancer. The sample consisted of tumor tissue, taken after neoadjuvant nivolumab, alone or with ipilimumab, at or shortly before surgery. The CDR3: CSASQVSEQYF. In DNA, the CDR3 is TGCAGTGCTAGTCAGGTTTCCGAGCAGTACTTC.